In this sample, the clone carrying this T cell receptor (beta chain) turned up many times. Alpha and beta constant-region primers primed reverse transcription of approximately 0.55 ug RNA. Each of the alpha and beta chains got its own library through chain-specific third strand synthesis with indices. Two random hexamers, added before amplification and joined, formed each molecule's 12-nucleotide barcode. TCRdb reprocessed the 5' RACE reads with MiXCR, giving one entry per CDR3 protein. Of 10,000 to 15,000 distinct CDR3 sequences in the sample, around 9.9% were seen once. The data originate from a study of HIV-infected patients and healthy controls. From germline, CDR1 is MDHEN and CDR2 SYDVKM. The CDR3 covers 14 residues. Trimming removed 8 bases from V and 10 bases from J; junction bases left unmatched: 8. Whole blood was used without fractionation, so all unsorted peripheral T cells were included.

The sample comprised blood. The receptor's source is an adult in good health. The chain couples TRBV28 to TRBJ1-6; 10 bases agree with TRBD1. The DNA of the CDR3 is TGTGCCAGCGCTGCAGGGACAGGGGTATCACCCCTCCACTTT. It specifies CASAAGTGVSPLHF.